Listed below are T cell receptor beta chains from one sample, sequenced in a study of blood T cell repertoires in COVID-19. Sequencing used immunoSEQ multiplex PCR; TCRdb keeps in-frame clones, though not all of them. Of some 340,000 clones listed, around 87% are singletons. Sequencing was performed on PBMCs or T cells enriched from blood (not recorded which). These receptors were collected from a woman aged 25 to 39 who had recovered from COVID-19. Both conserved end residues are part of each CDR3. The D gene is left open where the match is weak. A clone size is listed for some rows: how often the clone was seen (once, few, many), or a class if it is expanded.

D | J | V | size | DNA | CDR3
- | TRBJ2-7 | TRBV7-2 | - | TGTGCCAGCAGCTCGACAGGCCATTCAGGAGAGCAGTACTTC | CASSSTGHSGEQYF
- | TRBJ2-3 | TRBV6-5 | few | TGTGCCAGCAGTTACGGGCGGGGGCCTAGCACAGATACGCAGTATTTT | CASSYGRGPSTDTQYF
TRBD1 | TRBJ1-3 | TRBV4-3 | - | TGCGCCAGCAGCCAGGGAGGGGACAGGGGAAACACCATATATTTT | CASSQGGDRGNTIYF
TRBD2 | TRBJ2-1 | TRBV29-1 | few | TGCAGCGTTGACCGCGGGGGATCCGTCTACAATGAGCAGTTCTTC | CSVDRGGSVYNEQFF
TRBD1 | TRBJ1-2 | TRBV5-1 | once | TGCGCCAGCAGCTTGGAGACAGGGTCCCTTGAGGGCTACACCTTC | CASSLETGSLEGYTF
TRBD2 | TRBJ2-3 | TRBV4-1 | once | TGCGCCAGCAGCCAACCGATCATTCTAGCGGGGGCCACAGATACGCAGTATTTT | CASSQPIILAGATDTQYF
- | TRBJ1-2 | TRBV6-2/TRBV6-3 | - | TGTGCCAGCAGTTACTCGTGGACCGGGGACTATGGCTACACCTTC | CASSYSWTGDYGYTF
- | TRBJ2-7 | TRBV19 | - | TGTGCCAGTAGTACCCCGGGCCTAGCTCCCTACGAGCAGTACTTC | CASSTPGLAPYEQYF
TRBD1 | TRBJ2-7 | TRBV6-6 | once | TGTGCCAGCATTCCCCCCGGGGACAGCTCCTACGAGCAGTACTTC | CASIPPGDSSYEQYF
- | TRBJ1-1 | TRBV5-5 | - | TGTGCCAGCAGAACCTTAGACAGCTACACTGAAGCTTTCTTT | CASRTLDSYTEAFF
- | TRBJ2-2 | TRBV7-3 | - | TGTGCCAGCAGCTTATATGGCGGGGCGAACACCGGGGAGCTGTTTTTT | CASSLYGGANTGELFF